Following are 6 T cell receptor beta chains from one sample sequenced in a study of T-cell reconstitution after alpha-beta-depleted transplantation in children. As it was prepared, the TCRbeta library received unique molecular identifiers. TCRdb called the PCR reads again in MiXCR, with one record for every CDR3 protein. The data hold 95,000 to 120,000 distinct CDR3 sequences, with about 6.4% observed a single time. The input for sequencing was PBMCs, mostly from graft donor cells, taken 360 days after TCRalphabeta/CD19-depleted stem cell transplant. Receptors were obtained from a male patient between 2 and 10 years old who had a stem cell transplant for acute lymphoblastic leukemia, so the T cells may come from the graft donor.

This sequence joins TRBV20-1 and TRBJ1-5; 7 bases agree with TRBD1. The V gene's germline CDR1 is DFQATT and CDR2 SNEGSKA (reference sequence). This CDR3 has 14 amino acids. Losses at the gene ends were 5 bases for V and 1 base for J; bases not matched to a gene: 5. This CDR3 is CSADTGESNQPQHF. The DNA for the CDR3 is TGCAGTGCTGATACAGGGGAAAGCAATCAGCCCCAGCATTTT.

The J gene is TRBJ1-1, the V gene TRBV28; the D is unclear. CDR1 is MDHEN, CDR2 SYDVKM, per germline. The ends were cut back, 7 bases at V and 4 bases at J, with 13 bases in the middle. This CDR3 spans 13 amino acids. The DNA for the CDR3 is TGTGCCAGCACCCCCCCCCAGGTCACTGAAGCTTTCTTT. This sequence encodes CASTPPQVTEAFF.

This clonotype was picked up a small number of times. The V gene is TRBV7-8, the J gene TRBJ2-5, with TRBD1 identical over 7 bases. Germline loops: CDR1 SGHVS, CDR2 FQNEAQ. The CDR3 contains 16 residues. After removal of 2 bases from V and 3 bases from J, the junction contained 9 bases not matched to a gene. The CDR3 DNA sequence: TGTGCCAGCAGCTTAACCCCCGACAGGGTTGAAGAGACCCAGTACTTC. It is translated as CASSLTPDRVEETQYF.

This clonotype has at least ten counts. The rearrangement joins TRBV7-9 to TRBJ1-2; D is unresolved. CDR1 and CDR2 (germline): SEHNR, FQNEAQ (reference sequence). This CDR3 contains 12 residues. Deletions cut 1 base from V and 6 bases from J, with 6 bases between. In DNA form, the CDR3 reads TGTGCCAGCAGCTTAGACGTGGATGGCTACACCTTC. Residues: CASSLDVDGYTF.

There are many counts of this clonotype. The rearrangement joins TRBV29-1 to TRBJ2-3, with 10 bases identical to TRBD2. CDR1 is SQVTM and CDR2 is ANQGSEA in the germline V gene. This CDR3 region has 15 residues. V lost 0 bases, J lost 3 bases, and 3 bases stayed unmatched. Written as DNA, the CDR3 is TGCAGCGTTGAAGAAGCGGGGGGGCCGACAGATACGCAGTATTTT. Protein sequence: CSVEEAGGPTDTQYF.

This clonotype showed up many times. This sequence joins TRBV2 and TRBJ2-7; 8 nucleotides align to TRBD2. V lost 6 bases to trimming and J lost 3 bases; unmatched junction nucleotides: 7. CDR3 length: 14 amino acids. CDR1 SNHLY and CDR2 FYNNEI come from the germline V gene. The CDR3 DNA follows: TGTGCCAGCAGCCAGCGGGAGAAGGGCTACGAGCAGTACTTC. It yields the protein CASSQREKGYEQYF.